This T cell receptor beta chain was observed in a study of blood T cell repertoires in COVID-19. The CDR3 extends over 15 amino acids. Germline CDR1 and CDR2: SGHRS and YFSETQ. The trim removed 3 bases at V and 9 bases at J, leaving 11 bases unmatched. Cohort allocation depended upon clinical history that participants reported. Sequenced by immunoSEQ multiplex PCR; TCRdb stores in-frame clones only, minus some. The sample consists of 200,000 to 250,000 clones, 75% to 90% of them appearing once. The sequenced sample consisted of PBMCs or T cells enriched from blood (not recorded which). The sequence derives from a man aged 40-49 years who had recovered from COVID-19. This chain links TRBV5-1 with TRBJ2-1, with 8 positions matching TRBD2. The CDR3: CASSWGIAGGGEQFF. The DNA of the CDR3 is TGCGCCAGCAGCTGGGGTATTGCGGGAGGAGGTGAGCAGTTCTTC.